Sequencing of this T cell receptor (beta chain) was carried out in a study of blood T cell repertoires in COVID-19. Looking at the study overall: From T cells, B-cell-depleted T cells, or PBMCs came the material, which was cDNA or gDNA.

Original processing methods: Nucleated cell counts were estimated from reference gene primer amplification. Profiled with immunoSEQ multiplex PCR; TCRdb holds only in-frame clones, not every one. That table gives V, J and clone size, and the DNA gave D and trimming. The table has 90,000 to 150,000 clones, 60% to 85% seen once; the top ten hold about 6.8%. The CDR3 is 14 residues long. Germline V gives CDR1 SGHKS, CDR2 YYEKEE (reference sequence). V was clipped by 0 bases and J by 3 bases, with 9 bases between them. The J gene is TRBJ1-1, the V gene TRBV5-5; the D is unclear. Sequences were obtained from peripheral blood. The clonotype originates from a man aged 65-85 years with acute or convalescent COVID-19. The CDR3 reads CASSLAARDTEAFF. CDR3 DNA: TGTGCCAGCAGCTTGGCCGCGCGGGACACTGAAGCTTTCTTT. The full variable domain, with the rest looked up from reference TRBV5-5 and TRBJ1-1, is DAGVTQSPTHLIKTRGQQVTLRCSPISGHKSVSWYQQVLGQGPQFIFQYYEKEERGRGNFPDRFSARQFPNYSSELNVNALLLGDSALYLCASSLAARDTEAFFGQGTRLTVV.